The 17 T cell receptor beta chains presented below share a single source sample, sequenced in a study of cytomegalovirus exposure and HLA in healthy donors. Assay used: immunoSEQ multiplex PCR; TCRdb lists only in-frame clones, some missing. The sample yields around 230,000 clones, about 90% seen once. Sequencing was carried out using PBMCs. These receptors all come from a woman younger than 45 in good health and CMV-seropositive.

V gene TRBV5-1 combines with J gene TRBJ1-2; the match to TRBD1 covers 7 bases. This CDR3 is built from 15 residues. The J segment lost 0 bases and the V segment lost 7 bases, leaving 9 bases of the junction unmatched. Germline V gene lookup returns CDR1 SGHRS and CDR2 YFSETQ. CDR3 in DNA: TGCGCCAGCCAGGAGGGACAGAATTCTAACTATGGCTACACCTTC. Residues: CASQEGQNSNYGYTF.

This rearrangement joins TRBV14 to TRBJ1-2, with a possible D match to TRBD1 (5 bases). The CDR3 is made up of 16 amino acids. Trimming removed 4 bases from V and 5 bases from J, with 20 bases in between. CDR1 is SGHDN and CDR2 is FVKESK in the germline V gene. CDR3 sequence: CASSPPGGENMYGYTF. In DNA, the CDR3 is TGTGCCAGCAGCCCGCCCGGGGGGGAGAACATGTATGGCTACACCTTC.

The chain joins TRBV5-4 to TRBJ1-1, with D perhaps TRBD1 (6 bases). The germline V and J ends were trimmed by 3 bases and 2 bases, with 8 bases remaining between them. The V gene's germline CDR1 is SGHNT and CDR2 YYREEE (reference sequence). This CDR3 spans 13 amino acids. The CDR3 region is CASSWGHNTEAFF. The CDR3 DNA is TGTGCCAGCAGCTGGGGGCACAACACTGAAGCTTTCTTT.

This CDR3 is CASNQGVGETQYF. As DNA, the CDR3 is TGTGCCAGTAATCAGGGGGTCGGGGAGACCCAGTACTTC. The chain carries TRBV19 and TRBJ2-5; 7 positions match TRBD1. The germline V gene has CDR1 LNHDA and CDR2 SQIVND (reference sequence). The CDR3 covers 13 residues. Trimming cost V 7 bases and J 5 bases; bases outside gene matches: 7.

The V gene is TRBV5-6, the J gene TRBJ2-1; the D gene is possibly TRBD1 (6 bases). CDR1 is SGHDT, CDR2 YYEEEE, per germline. This CDR3 region has 11 residues. Trimming pared 5 bases from V and 13 bases from J, leaving 13 bases between. The CDR3, as DNA: TGTGCCAGCAGTTCGGACAGTAATCAGTTCTTC. Protein sequence: CASSSDSNQFF.

V gene TRBV6-1 combines with J gene TRBJ2-5, with TRBD2 matching over 8 bases. Germline trimming cut 2 bases from V and 5 bases from J; bases unmatched to any gene: 7. The CDR3 is 15 amino acids. CDR1 and CDR2 (germline): MNHNS, SASEGT. CDR3 DNA: TGTGCCAGCAGTGAAAGGGGACTAGTTTTGGAGACCCAGTACTTC. This translates into CASSERGLVLETQYF.

The chain recombines TRBV29-1 with TRBJ1-4; D unresolved. Deletions cut 0 bases from V and 4 bases from J, with 9 bases between. The CDR3 runs to 14 residues. Germline lookup yields CDR1 SQVTM and CDR2 ANQGSEA. This chain's CDR3 is CSVEDPGINEKLFF. The DNA for the CDR3 is TGCAGCGTTGAAGATCCAGGAATTAATGAAAAACTGTTTTTT.

The rearrangement uses TRBV4-2 and TRBJ2-7, with TRBD2 matching 10 bases. CDR1 is LGHNA, CDR2 YNFKEQ, per germline. The V gene end was trimmed by 0 bases and the J gene end by 0 bases; junction bases not matched to a gene: 2. The CDR3 contains 16 residues. The CDR3: CASSQDSGRPSYEQYF. The CDR3 nucleotides read TGTGCCAGCAGCCAAGATAGCGGGAGGCCCTCCTACGAGCAGTACTTC.

The chain links TRBV28 to TRBJ2-7; 7 bases line up with TRBD2. V dropped 6 bases and J dropped 4; count of bases not matched to a gene: 15. The V gene's germline CDR1 is MDHEN and CDR2 SYDVKM. This CDR3 region has 16 residues. As DNA, the CDR3 is TGTGCCAGCAGCGATCTTGGCGGGAGAGAGTGGTACGAGCAGTACTTC. As protein: CASSDLGGREWYEQYF. Filled out from reference TRBV28 and TRBJ2-7, the complete variable domain reads DVKVTQSSRYLVKRTGEKVFLECVQDMDHENMFWYRQDPGLGLRLIYFSYDVKMKEKGDIPEGYSVSREKKERFSLILESASTNQTSMYLCASSDLGGREWYEQYFGPGTRLTVT.

This chain links TRBV28 with TRBJ2-7; TRBD1 matches at 8 bases. CDR1 MDHEN and CDR2 SYDVKM come from the germline V gene. This CDR3 has 15 residues. With 2 bases clipped from V and 1 base from J, the junction kept 4 bases outside the gene matches. The CDR3 nucleotides read TGTGCCAGCAGTTTAAGGGGGACAGGTTCCTACGAGCAGTACTTC. Its protein is CASSLRGTGSYEQYF.

J is TRBJ2-3 and V is TRBV5-6, with D possibly matching TRBD1 (6 bases). The CDR3 sequence is 12 residues long. Trimming removed 7 bases from V and 5 bases from J, with 11 bases in between. Looked up from germline, CDR1 is SGHDT and CDR2 is YYEEEE. This CDR3 is CASGQGIDTQYF. DNA of the CDR3: TGTGCCAGCGGCCAGGGGATAGATACGCAGTATTTT.

This sequence joins TRBV5-5 and TRBJ1-5; D possibly corresponds to TRBD1 (6 bases). Germline lookup yields CDR1 SGHKS and CDR2 YYEKEE (reference sequence). The CDR3 consists of 17 residues. V was pared by 4 bases and J by 3 bases, with 20 bases between. The CDR3, as DNA: TGTGCCAGCAGCCTTATCGCTACAGGGAGAGACAATCAGCCCCAGCATTTT. It specifies CASSLIATGRDNQPQHF.

This chain uses TRBV5-1 with TRBJ2-2, with 7 bases identical to TRBD2. The CDR3 has 15 amino acids. The V and J ends lost 0 bases and 5 bases, in that order; junction bases with no gene match: 4. CDR1 is SGHRS, CDR2 YFSETQ, per germline. CDR3 sequence: CASSLEAGNTGELFF. CDR3 nucleotides: TGCGCCAGCAGCTTGGAAGCGGGAAATACCGGGGAGCTGTTTTTT. The full variable domain, its missing parts supplied by reference TRBV5-1 and TRBJ2-2, is KAGVTQTPRYLIKTRGQQVTLSCSPISGHRSVSWYQQTPGQGLQFLFEYFSETQRNKGNFPGRFSGRQFSNSRSEMNVSTLELGDSALYLCASSLEAGNTGELFFGEGSRLTVL.

The V gene is TRBV4-1, the J gene TRBJ2-2, with D maybe TRBD2 (6 bases). V was trimmed by 3 bases and J by 3 bases, leaving 26 bases between them. This CDR3 spans 20 amino acids. Germline V CDR1 and CDR2: MGHRA, YSYEKL. This CDR3 is CASSQGSNLGLTLDTGELFF. In DNA form, the CDR3 reads TGCGCCAGCAGCCAGGGATCGAACCTGGGACTCACACTGGACACCGGGGAGCTGTTTTTT.

The chain joins TRBV5-1 to TRBJ2-3; 8 positions match TRBD2. V dropped 0 bases and J dropped 7; count of bases not matched to a gene: 7. The CDR3 runs to 15 residues. CDR1 and CDR2 from the germline V gene are SGHRS and YFSETQ. This chain's CDR3 is CASSLAGTSQHTQYF. In nucleotides, the CDR3 is TGCGCCAGCAGCTTGGCTGGGACTAGTCAACATACGCAGTATTTT.

The V gene is TRBV6-5, the J gene TRBJ1-1; 12 positions match TRBD1. Germline V lookup: CDR1 MNHEY, CDR2 SVGAGI. After removal of 9 bases from V and 6 bases from J, the junction contained 5 bases not matched to a gene. CDR3 size: 13 residues. Here the CDR3 DNA reads TGTGCCAGTGGGACAGGGGGCACTGCTGAAGCTTTCTTT. Translated: CASGTGGTAEAFF.

This chain links TRBV6-1 with TRBJ2-3; D remains unclear. V lost 6 bases and J lost 1, with 8 bases in between. The CDR3 is 13 amino acids. CDR1 and CDR2 (germline): MNHNS, SASEGT. DNA for the CDR3: TGTGCCAGCAGCAATTCGGGCACAGATACGCAGTATTTT. It is translated as CASSNSGTDTQYF.